This TCR beta chain was sequenced for a study of T cell responses to AZD1222 COVID-19 vaccine. Findings of the study overall: Variant regions that are unmutated are reportedly the target of nearly half of spike-specific TCRs.

Some clones are missing from TCRdb's copy, which holds only in-frame ones; the method was immunoSEQ multiplex PCR. Here the sample spans under 200,000 clones, approximately 90% being singletons. Germline V CDR1 and CDR2: SGHRS, YFSETQ. Trimming removed 4 bases at V and 9 bases at J, with 16 bases between. This CDR3 contains 13 residues. This clone was counted only a few times. The antigen is undetermined. V is TRBV5-1 and J is TRBJ1-2; a possible D gene is TRBD1 (5 bases). The sample consisted of peripheral blood, taken on day 0 of AZD1222 vaccination. The sequence derives from an adult in good health. CDR3 bases: TGCGCCAGCAGCCTGGGTGGAGAGGGACGCTACACCTTC. Protein: CASSLGGEGRYTF.